This TCR beta chain was sequenced in a study of blood T cell repertoires in COVID-19 (dated by TCRdb to about 2020). For the study in its entirety: The collaborator samples originated in the United States, Italy and Spain and spanned the acute and convalescent phases of COVID-19. The samples were drawn from the first 160 participants of the ongoing ImmuneRACE study and from some 1,300 subjects provided by 6 global collaborators. The repertoires were made available in a free public database intended to serve as a resource for research on the immune response to SARS-CoV-2. HLA class I and class II types, where available, came from metadata supplied by the sample provider rather than from assay-based typing. The sample metadata nearly always contained a de-identified subject ID, COVID-19 status, age in years and sex. Deeply sampled blood TCRbeta repertoires from subjects exposed to, actively infected with, or recovered from COVID-19 were included in the dataset. The prospective study material was composed of cDNA or gDNA derived from T cells, B-cell-depleted T cells, or PBMCs.

Results the study describes overall, beyond this receptor: The quantity of clinical and demographic metadata differed by source and by participant and was supplied without curation.

Enrolling through a virtual design, the prospective study's participants ranged in age from roughly 18 to 95 years and lived across 20 to 25 United States geographic areas. In the prospective study, cohorts were assigned on the basis of participant-reported clinical history obtained from a screening survey and a study questionnaire. Exposed participants had been in contact with someone with a PCR-confirmed or clinician-diagnosed COVID-19 case within 2 weeks of study entry. In the prospective study, whole blood, serum and a nasopharyngeal or oropharyngeal swab were collected from each participant by mobile phlebotomists. Prospective study participants could optionally give additional blood draws and questionnaires over an approximately two-month period. Prospective study blood samples were shipped either frozen or at room temperature before DNA extraction. This clone was observed a handful of times. Its target antigen remains unknown. One base away there is no much larger clone; base qualities are not given.

CDR1 is given as LNHDA and CDR2 as SQIVND, both from the germline V gene (reference sequence). The CDR3 holds 17 amino acids from the cysteine to the phenylalanine. Left in the record is the CDR3 DNA by itself, 51 bases read in frame from the first base. V and J are truncated by 6 bases and 4 bases respectively, leaving an intervening sequence of 21 bases. TCRbeta CDR3 regions were amplified from genomic DNA using the immunoSEQ Assay, a bias-controlled multiplex PCR. The study's own analysis went as follows. The number of nucleated cells in each sample was estimated by amplification of reference gene primers within the assay. To quantify the absolute abundance of each unique TCRbeta CDR3 rearrangement, sequence reads were collapsed and filtered. For each sample, productive Simpson clonality was calculated as the square root of Simpson's diversity index over productive rearrangements. The table comes from immuneACCESS by way of TCRdb, which keeps in-frame sequences with V and J called. Part of the clones is missing from these tables; in studies checked, under half for an unresolved V gene and the rest for unknown reasons. Clone size and the V and J calls come from that table; the DNA yielded D and trimming. The sample includes some 240,000 clones, with about 85% observed a single time. Of the sample, approximately 6.6% falls within the top ten clones.

The chain links TRBV19 with TRBJ1-4; TRBD1 could be the D gene, as 5 bases match. Specimen: PBMCs or T cells enriched from blood (not recorded which). This receptor was taken from a woman aged 50 to 65 who had been exposed to COVID-19. The nucleotide sequence reads TGTGCCAGTAGCCCTCTCCGGTGGGGCCCGTTTAATGAAAAACTGTTTTTT. Translated, it reads CASSPLRWGPFNEKLFF.